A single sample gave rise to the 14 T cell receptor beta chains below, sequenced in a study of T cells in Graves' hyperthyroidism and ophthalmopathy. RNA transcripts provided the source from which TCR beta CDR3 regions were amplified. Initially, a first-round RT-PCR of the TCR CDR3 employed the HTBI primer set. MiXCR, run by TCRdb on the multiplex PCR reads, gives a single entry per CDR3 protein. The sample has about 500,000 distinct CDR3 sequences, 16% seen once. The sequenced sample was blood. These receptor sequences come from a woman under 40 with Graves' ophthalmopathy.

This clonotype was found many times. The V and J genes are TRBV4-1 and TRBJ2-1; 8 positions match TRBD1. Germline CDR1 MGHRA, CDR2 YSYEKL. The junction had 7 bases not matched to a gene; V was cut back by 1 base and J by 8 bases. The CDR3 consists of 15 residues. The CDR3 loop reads CASSQGGQVDDEQFF. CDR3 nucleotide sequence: TGCGCCAGCAGCCAAGGGGGACAGGTAGACGATGAGCAGTTCTTC.

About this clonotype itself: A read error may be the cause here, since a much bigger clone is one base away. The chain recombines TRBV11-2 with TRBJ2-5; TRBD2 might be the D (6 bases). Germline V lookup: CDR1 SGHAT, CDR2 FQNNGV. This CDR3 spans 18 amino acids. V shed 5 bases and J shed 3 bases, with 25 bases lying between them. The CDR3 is CASSKGYPFLAYKETQYF. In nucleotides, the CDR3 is TGTGCCAGCAGCAAAGGCTACCCCTTTCTAGCGTATAAAGAGACCCAGTACTTC. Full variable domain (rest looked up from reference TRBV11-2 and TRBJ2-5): EAGVAQSPRYKIIEKRQSVAFWCNPISGHATLYWYQQILGQGPKLLIQFQNNGVVDDSQLPKDRFSAERLKGVDSTLKIQPAKLEDSAVYLCASSKGYPFLAYKETQYFGPGTRLLVL.

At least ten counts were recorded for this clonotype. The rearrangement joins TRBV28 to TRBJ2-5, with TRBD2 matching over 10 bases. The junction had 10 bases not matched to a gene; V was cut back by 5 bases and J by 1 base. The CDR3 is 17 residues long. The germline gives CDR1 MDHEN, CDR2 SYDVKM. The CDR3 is CASSQDPTSGPQETQYF. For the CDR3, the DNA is TGTGCCAGCAGTCAGGACCCGACTAGCGGGCCCCAAGAGACCCAGTACTTC.

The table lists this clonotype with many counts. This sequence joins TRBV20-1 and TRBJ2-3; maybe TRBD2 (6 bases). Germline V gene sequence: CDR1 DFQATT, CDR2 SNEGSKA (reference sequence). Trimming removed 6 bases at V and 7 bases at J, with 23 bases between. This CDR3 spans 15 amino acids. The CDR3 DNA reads TGCAGTGCCCTTAAACCGGGACCCGGCGGGAATACGCAGTATTTT. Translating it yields CSALKPGPGGNTQYF.

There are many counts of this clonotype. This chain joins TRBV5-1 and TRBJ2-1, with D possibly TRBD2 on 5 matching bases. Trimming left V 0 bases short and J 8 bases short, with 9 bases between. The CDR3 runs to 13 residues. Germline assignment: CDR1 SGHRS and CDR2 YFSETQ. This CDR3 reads CASSLGLSDEQFF. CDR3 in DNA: TGCGCCAGCAGCTTGGGACTATCGGATGAGCAGTTCTTC.

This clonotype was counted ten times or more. The CDR3 here is CASSSSGRGSYEQYF. Written as DNA, the CDR3 is TGTGCCAGCAGCTCTAGCGGGAGGGGCTCCTACGAGCAGTACTTC. The V gene is TRBV5-4, the J gene TRBJ2-7, with TRBD2 matching 12 bases. Germline CDR1 is SGHNT and CDR2 is YYREEE (reference sequence). The V and J ends lost 3 bases and 0 bases, in that order; junction bases with no gene match: 1. This CDR3 is built from 15 residues.

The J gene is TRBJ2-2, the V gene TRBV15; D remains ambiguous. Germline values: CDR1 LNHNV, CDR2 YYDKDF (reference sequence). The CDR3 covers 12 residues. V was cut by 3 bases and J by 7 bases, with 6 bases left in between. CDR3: CATSRWSGELFF. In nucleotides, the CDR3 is TGTGCCACCAGCAGGTGGAGCGGGGAGCTGTTTTTT.

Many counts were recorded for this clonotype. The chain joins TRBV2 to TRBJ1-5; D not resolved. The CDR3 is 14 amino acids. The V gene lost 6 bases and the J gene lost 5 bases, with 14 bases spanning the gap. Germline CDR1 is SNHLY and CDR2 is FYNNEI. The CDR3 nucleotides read TGTGCCAGCAGGCGGGGAGGGATAGATCAGCCCCAGCATTTT. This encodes CASRRGGIDQPQHF.

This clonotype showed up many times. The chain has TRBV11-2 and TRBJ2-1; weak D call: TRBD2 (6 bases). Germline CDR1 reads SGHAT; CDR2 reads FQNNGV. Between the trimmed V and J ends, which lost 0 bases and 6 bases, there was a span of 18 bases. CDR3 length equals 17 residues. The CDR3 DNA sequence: TGTGCCAGCAGCTTAGATCAGGGCAGGGAGGCCCCCAATGAGCAGTTCTTC. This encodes CASSLDQGREAPNEQFF.

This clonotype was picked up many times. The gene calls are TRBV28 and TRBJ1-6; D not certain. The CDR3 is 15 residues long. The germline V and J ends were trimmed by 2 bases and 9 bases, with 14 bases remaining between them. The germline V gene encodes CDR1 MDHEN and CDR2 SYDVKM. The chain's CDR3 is CASSLVAPGGSPLHF. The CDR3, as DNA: TGTGCCAGCAGTTTAGTGGCACCAGGCGGTTCACCCCTCCACTTT.

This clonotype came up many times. The CDR3 loop reads CSATLRGPGNEQYF. The CDR3 DNA reads as TGCAGTGCTACCCTTCGCGGTCCTGGGAACGAGCAGTACTTC. This chain joins TRBV20-1 and TRBJ2-7; D is unclear. The CDR3 sequence is 14 residues long. V was clipped by 4 bases and J by 5 bases, with 18 bases between them. Germline V CDR1 and CDR2: DFQATT, SNEGSKA (reference sequence).

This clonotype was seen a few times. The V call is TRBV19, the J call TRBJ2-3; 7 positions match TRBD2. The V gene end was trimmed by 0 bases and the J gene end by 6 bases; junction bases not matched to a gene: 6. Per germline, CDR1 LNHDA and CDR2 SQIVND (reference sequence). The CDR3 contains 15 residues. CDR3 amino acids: CASSIDAGVFDTQYF. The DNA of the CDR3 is TGTGCCAGTAGTATAGATGCGGGAGTATTTGATACGCAGTATTTT.

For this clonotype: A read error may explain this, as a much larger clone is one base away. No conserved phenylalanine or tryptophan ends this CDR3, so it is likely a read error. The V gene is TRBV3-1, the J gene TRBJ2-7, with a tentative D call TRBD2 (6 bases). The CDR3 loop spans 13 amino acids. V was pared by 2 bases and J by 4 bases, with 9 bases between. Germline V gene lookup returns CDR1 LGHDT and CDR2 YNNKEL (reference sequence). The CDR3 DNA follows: TGTGCCAGCAGCCAATTGGGGGGATACGAGCAGTACCTC. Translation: CASSQLGGYEQYL.

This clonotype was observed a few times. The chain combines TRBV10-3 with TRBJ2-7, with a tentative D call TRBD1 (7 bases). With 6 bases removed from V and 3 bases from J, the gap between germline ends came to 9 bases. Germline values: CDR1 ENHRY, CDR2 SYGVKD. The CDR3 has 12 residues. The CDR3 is CAISQGGYEQYF. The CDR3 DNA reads TGTGCCATCAGCCAGGGGGGCTACGAGCAGTACTTC.